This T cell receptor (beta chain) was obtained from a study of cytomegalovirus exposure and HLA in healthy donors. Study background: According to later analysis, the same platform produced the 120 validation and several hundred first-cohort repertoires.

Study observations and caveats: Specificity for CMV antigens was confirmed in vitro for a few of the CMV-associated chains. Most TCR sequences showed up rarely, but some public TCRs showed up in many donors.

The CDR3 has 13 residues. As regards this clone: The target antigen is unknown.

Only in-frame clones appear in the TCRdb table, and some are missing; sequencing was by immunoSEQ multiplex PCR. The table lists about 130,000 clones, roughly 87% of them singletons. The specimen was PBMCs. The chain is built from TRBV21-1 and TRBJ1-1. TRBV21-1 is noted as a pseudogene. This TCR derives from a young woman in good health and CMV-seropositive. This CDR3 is CASSKVLRTEAFF. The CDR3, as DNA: TGTGCCAGCAGCAAAGTCCTGAGAACTGAAGCTTTCTTT.